This T cell receptor (beta chain) was captured in a study of blood T cell repertoires in COVID-19. Whole-study context: PBMCs, B-cell-depleted T cells, or T cells were the source of the cDNA or gDNA that made up the material.

There are 16 residues in the CDR3. V shed 6 bases and J 13 bases; nucleotides not matched to a gene: 12. CDR1 is ENHRY and CDR2 is SYGVKD in the germline V gene. Clones were read by immunoSEQ multiplex PCR, and TCRdb kept only the in-frame ones, dropping some. The table lists 150,000 to 200,000 clones, 84% of them singletons. The TCR sequence derives from a man aged 40-49 years who had recovered from COVID-19. Sequenced sample: peripheral blood. This chain joins TRBV10-3 and TRBJ2-1; 16 bases are a match to TRBD2. The CDR3 loop is CAIRNDQGLAGGGQFF. In DNA form, the CDR3 reads TGTGCCATCAGAAACGATCAGGGACTAGCGGGAGGGGGTCAGTTCTTC.